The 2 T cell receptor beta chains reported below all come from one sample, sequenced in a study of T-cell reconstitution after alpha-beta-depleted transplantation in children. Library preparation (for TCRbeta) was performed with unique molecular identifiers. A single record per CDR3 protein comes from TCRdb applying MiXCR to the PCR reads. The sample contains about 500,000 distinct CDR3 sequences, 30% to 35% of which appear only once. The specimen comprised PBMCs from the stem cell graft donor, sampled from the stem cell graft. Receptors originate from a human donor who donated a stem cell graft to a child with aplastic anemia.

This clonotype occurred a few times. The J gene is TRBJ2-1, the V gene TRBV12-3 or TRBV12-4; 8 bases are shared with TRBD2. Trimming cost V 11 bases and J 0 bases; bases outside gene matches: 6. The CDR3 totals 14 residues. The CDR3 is CAWSSGDSYNEQFF. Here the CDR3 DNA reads TGTGCCTGGAGTAGCGGGGACTCCTACAATGAGCAGTTCTTC.

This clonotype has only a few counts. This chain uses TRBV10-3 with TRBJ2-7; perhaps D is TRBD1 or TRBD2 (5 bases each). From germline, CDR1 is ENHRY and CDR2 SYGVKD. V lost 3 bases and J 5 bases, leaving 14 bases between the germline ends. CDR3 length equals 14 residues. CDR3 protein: CAISDRGAYDEQYV. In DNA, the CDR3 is TGTGCCATCAGTGATCGAGGGGCTTACGACGAGCAGTACGTC.